This T cell receptor beta chain originates from a study of T cell responses to AZD1222 COVID-19 vaccine. Sequencing used immunoSEQ multiplex PCR; TCRdb keeps in-frame clones, though not all of them. The table lists around 80,000 clones, over 75% of them singletons. Second-dose timings of about 4 or about 12 weeks were pooled. Study-wide findings and caveats: Donors in the cohort were predominantly white British and more often female, and clonal diversity was possibly underestimated. Variant regions that are unmutated are reportedly the target of nearly half of spike-specific TCRs.

In this sample, this clone turned up once. Its antigen is not known. This CDR3 spans 15 amino acids. Germline V gene lookup returns CDR1 SGHTA and CDR2 FQGTGA. V lost 1 base and J lost 0, with 8 bases in between. The sequences come from peripheral blood, collected 28 days after the second AZD1222 dose. This chain connects TRBV7-3 to TRBJ2-3; D call uncertain. The clonotype originates from an adult who received the AZD1222 COVID-19 vaccine. DNA of the CDR3: TGTGCCAGCAGCTTAAGCCCCCATAGCACAGATACGCAGTATTTT. This translates into CASSLSPHSTDTQYF.